This T cell receptor beta chain was captured in a study of blood T cells in healthy people across ages. The CDR3 totals 15 residues. V was clipped by 4 bases and J by 4 bases; unmatched bases: 5. Per the germline V gene, CDR1 is MNHEY and CDR2 is SVGAGI. Together with a sample-barcoded 5' primer, a J-beta primer mix was included in a second PCR lasting roughly 7 to 11 cycles. TCRdb reprocessed the 5' RACE reads with MiXCR, giving one entry per CDR3 protein. The profile shows around 1,000,000 distinct CDR3 sequences, roughly a quarter of them singletons. These data also formed part of another study, on T cells of mothers and their children.

The chain carries TRBV6-5 and TRBJ2-3; 10 bases line up with TRBD2. This TCR was sampled from a girl aged 2-10 years in good health. The sample taken for sequencing was blood. CDR3 region: CASSSSGRAADTQYF. The CDR3 DNA follows: TGTGCCAGCAGTTCCAGCGGGAGGGCCGCAGATACGCAGTATTTT.